The subject of this entry is one TCR beta chain. This clonotype came up many times. Its antigen specificity is not known. No much larger clone exists at a distance of one base, and base qualities are not known. The data were taken from a study of T-cell memory formation after mild COVID-19 (dated by TCRdb to the early 2020s). About the full investigation: TCR sequence clusters from the two donors were largely donor specific. Longitudinal TCRalpha and TCRbeta repertoire sequencing tracked T-cell clones expanding and contracting after mild COVID-19 in two donors. The cohort was made up of two young adult volunteers, one female and one male, who were previously healthy.

Ficoll-Paque density gradient centrifugation was the method used to isolate PBMCs. The research as a whole found: The second-wave clones that peaked on day 37 were not confirmed to be SARS-CoV-2 specific. Some responding clones were detected in pre-infection memory, which suggested that pre-existing cross-reactive memory T cells had joined the SARS-CoV-2 response. The study included only a couple of mild cases, and larger cohorts that include severe cases with pre-infection samples were judged to be necessary. Contracting CD4+ clones turned up mainly in the CM and EM memory subsets, whereas EMRA was where CD8+ clones were enriched. From day 15 to 85, contracting clones showed balanced CD4/CD8 phenotypes, whereas a second wave of clones that expanded from day 15 to 37 leaned towards CD4+.

The sequencer listed for this sample is Illumina NovaSeq 6000. Using 5'RACE with constant-segment primers, TCRalpha and TCRbeta cDNA libraries were constructed, with sample barcodes and unique molecular identifiers added in the process. Trizol reagent was used to extract RNA from every sample. Amplification of the libraries took two PCR steps, and the second step added a second sample barcode plus Illumina TruSeq adapters. Sequencing of libraries was performed on an Illumina NovaSeq with 2 x 150 bp paired-end reads. In the original analysis: With migec v1.2.7, reads were demultiplexed and then collapsed into UMI-guided consensus sequences. Using mixcr v2.1.11, UMI consensuses were aligned to TRA and TRB V and J templates and then assembled into clonotypes. Clonotypes were classified as expanded or contracted when called significant by both edgeR and NoisET, with noise models trained on biological replicates. For edgeR calls, a false discovery rate-adjusted p below 0.01 and a log2 fold-change threshold of 1 were applied. As an exploratory analysis of dynamics, max-normalized trajectories of the 1000 most abundant clonotypes were examined with PCA combined with hierarchical clustering. Separately sequenced CD4+ and CD8+ repertoires were used to assign a CD4 or CD8 phenotype to each responding clone. The public reads were run again by TCRdb, first through fastp at Q25 and then through MiXCR, and only productive beta chains were kept. Identical CDR3 protein sequences are pooled into one entry, listed with their most common genes and DNA. TCRdb, not the authors, supplied the V and J calls. This sample gives around 220,000 distinct CDR3 sequences in total; about 17% of them show up just once. The ten largest clones take up around 3.4% of the sample.

V is pared back by 4 bases and J by 1 base, with 14 bases lying between the germline termini. CDR1 is given as SGHRS and CDR2 as YFSETQ, both from the germline V gene. The CDR3 holds 15 amino acids from the cysteine to the phenylalanine. The entry retains the CDR3 DNA only, 45 bases that are in frame from base 1. This clonotype originated in a man younger than 30 who had mild COVID-19 (a few samples of this study predate the infection). The sample titles of this study are shuffled in the database, so cell type and time point are left out; the donor was told from shared clones. The rearranged chain carries TRBV5-1 and TRBJ2-5, and the D gene may be TRBD1, 6 bases matching. Sequencing was carried out using PBMCs or a T cell subset sorted from them (not recorded which). The CDR3 region: CASSRTPQGQETQYF. Read as DNA, the sequence is TGCGCCAGCAGCAGGACGCCACAGGGCCAAGAGACCCAGTACTTC.